Shown below are 8 T cell receptor beta chains from a single sample sequenced in a study of T cell clonality in common variable immunodeficiency. Repertoires were generated with immunoSEQ multiplex PCR, while TCRdb's copy carries only in-frame clones and drops some. The specimen has approximately 56,000 clones, none found just once. The material sequenced was peripheral blood mononuclear cells. Receptor source: a person aged 18 to 75 in good health.

This clone came up many times. The read halts 3 residues ahead of the CDR3 end, with the missing end drawn from the germline J gene. The J gene is TRBJ1-2, the V gene TRBV28; D gene uncertain. The V end lost 10 bases, the J end lost 1 base, and 4 bases lay between the germline ends. The CDR3 has 10 residues. Germline loops: CDR1 MDHEN, CDR2 SYDVKM. CDR3 sequence: CATGNYGYTF. The sequenced CDR3 bases are TGTGCCACGGGTAACTATGGC.

This clone showed up many times. The DNA ends 3 residues before the CDR3 does, and the rest of the CDR3 is filled in from the germline J gene. The chain has TRBV28 and TRBJ2-7, with TRBD1 identical over 9 bases. After removal of 4 bases from V and 0 bases from J, the junction contained 4 bases not matched to a gene. The CDR3 covers 15 residues. Germline CDR1 MDHEN, CDR2 SYDVKM. Partial CDR3 DNA: TGTGCCAGCAGTTGGGGGACAGGGTTCTCCTACGAG. This codes for CASSWGTGFSYE. The CDR3 reads in full as CASSWGTGFSYEQYF.

This clone has a count of ten or more. The read stops 3 residues short of the end of the CDR3; the missing end is completed from the germline J gene. The V call is TRBV20-1, the J call TRBJ2-1, with 12 bases aligning to TRBD2. From germline, CDR1 is DFQATT and CDR2 SNEGSKA (reference sequence). Trimming removed 0 bases from V and 7 bases from J; junction bases left unmatched: 4. This CDR3 spans 15 amino acids. CDR3 in amino acids: CSARDPTSGGNEQFF. Incomplete CDR3 DNA: TGCAGTGCTAGAGACCCCACTAGCGGGGGGAATGAG.

This clone was recorded at least ten times. The read is 3 residues too short to cover the CDR3 end, so that end is filled in from the germline J gene. The chain recombines TRBV14 with TRBJ2-7; D possibly corresponds to TRBD1 (5 bases). In germline, CDR1 is SGHDN, CDR2 FVKESK. The length of the CDR3 is 16 residues. The V gene lost 4 bases and the J gene lost 2 bases, with 18 bases spanning the gap. CDR3 residues: CASSLLEDKVPYEQYF. Incomplete CDR3 DNA: TGTGCCAGCAGCCTCTTAGAGGACAAGGTCCCCTACGAG.

This clone was picked up many times. With the read ending 3 residues before the CDR3 end, the germline J gene is used to fill in that end. V usage is TRBV5-1 and J usage is TRBJ1-1; D gene uncertain. Trimming left V 0 bases short and J 0 bases short, with 6 bases between. There are 14 residues in the CDR3. The V gene's germline CDR1 is SGHRS and CDR2 YFSETQ. The CDR3 DNA, read in part, is TGCGCCAGCAGCTTGGTGACAATGAACACTGAA. Translation gives CASSLVTMNTE. The CDR3 in its entirety is CASSLVTMNTEAFF.

This clone has ten or more counts. The read ends 3 residues shy of where the CDR3 ends; the end is completed using the germline J gene. This rearrangement joins TRBV6-2 or TRBV6-3 to TRBJ2-5, with 9 bases lining up with TRBD1. Germline CDR1 MNHEY, CDR2 SVGEGT. The CDR3 is 17 amino acids. With V trimmed by 7 bases and J by 5 bases, 17 bases remained unmatched. The CDR3 sequence: CASTKSRRDRVGETQYF. The sequenced CDR3 bases are TGTGCCAGCACCAAGTCACGCCGGGACAGGGTAGGGGAGACC.

There are many counts of this clone. The CDR3 is cut off 3 residues early in the read; its end comes from the germline J gene. The chain combines TRBV10-3 with TRBJ1-2; unclear D gene. This CDR3 has 15 amino acids. The V end was cut by 0 bases, the J end by 5 bases, with 13 bases between. The germline gives CDR1 ENHRY, CDR2 SYGVKD. The CDR3 protein is CAISESQAAGYGYTF. The part of the CDR3 DNA that was read is TGTGCCATCAGTGAGTCTCAGGCCGCTGGATATGGC.

This clone was observed many times. From the germline J gene comes the end of the CDR3, since the read stops 3 residues before it. V gene TRBV5-1 combines with J gene TRBJ2-5; 9 bases match TRBD2. The CDR3 runs to 16 residues. J lost 5 bases, V lost 4 bases, and 12 bases had no gene match. Germline-derived CDR1 and CDR2 are SGHRS and YFSETQ. CDR3 sequence reads: CASSPIPFAGGETQYF. The sequenced CDR3 bases are TGCGCCAGCAGCCCTATCCCTTTTGCGGGGGGGGAGACC.